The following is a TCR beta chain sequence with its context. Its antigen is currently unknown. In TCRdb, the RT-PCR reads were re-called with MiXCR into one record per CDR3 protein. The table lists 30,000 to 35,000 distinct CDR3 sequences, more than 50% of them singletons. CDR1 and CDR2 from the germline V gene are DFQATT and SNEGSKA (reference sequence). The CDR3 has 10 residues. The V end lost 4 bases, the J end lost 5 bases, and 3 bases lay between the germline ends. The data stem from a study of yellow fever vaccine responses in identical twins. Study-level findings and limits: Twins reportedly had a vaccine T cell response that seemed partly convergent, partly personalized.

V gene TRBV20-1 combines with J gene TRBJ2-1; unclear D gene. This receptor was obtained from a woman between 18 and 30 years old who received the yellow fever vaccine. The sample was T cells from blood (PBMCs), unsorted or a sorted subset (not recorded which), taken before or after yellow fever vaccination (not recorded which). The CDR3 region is CSAMDNEQFF. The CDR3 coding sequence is TGCAGTGCTATGGACAATGAGCAGTTCTTC.